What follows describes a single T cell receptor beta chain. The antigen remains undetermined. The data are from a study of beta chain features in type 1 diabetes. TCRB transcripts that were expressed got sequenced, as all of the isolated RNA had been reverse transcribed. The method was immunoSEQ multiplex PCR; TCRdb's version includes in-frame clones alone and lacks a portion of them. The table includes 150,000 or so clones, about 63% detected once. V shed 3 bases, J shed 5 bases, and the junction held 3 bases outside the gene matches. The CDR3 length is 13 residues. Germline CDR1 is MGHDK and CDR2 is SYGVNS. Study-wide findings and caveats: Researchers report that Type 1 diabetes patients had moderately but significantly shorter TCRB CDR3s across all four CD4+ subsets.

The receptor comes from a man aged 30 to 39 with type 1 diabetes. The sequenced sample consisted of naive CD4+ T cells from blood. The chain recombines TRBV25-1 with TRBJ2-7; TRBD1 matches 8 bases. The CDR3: CASSDGQGDEQYF. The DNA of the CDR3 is TGTGCCAGCAGTGACGGACAGGGTGACGAGCAGTACTTC.